This entry concerns a single T cell receptor beta chain. The sample comes from a study of T cell responses to AZD1222 COVID-19 vaccine. Trimming pared 0 bases from V and 6 bases from J, leaving 13 bases between. This CDR3 is 15 amino acids long. CDR1 is SGDLS, CDR2 YYNGEE, per germline. Here immunoSEQ multiplex PCR was the method, and the copy in TCRdb shows in-frame clones only, minus some. Altogether over 130,000 clones are present, under 95% being singletons, with the ten largest covering approximately 5%. The starting material was peripheral blood, obtained on day 0 of AZD1222 vaccination. The sequence was obtained from an adult in good health. The J gene is TRBJ1-5, the V gene TRBV9; TRBD1 is a possible D gene (5 bases). The CDR3 protein is CASSVDGRDSQPQHF. CDR3 nucleotide sequence: TGTGCCAGCAGCGTAGATGGCAGGGATAGTCAGCCCCAGCATTTT.